The source of this T cell receptor (beta chain) is a study of T cells in Graves' hyperthyroidism and ophthalmopathy. The table lists this clonotype with a few counts. RNA transcripts served as the template for amplifying TCR beta CDR3 regions. A first-round RT-PCR of the TCR CDR3 used the HTBI primer set. TCRdb re-derived calls from the multiplex PCR reads in MiXCR, one entry per CDR3 protein. The sample yields under 400,000 distinct CDR3 sequences, roughly 15% seen once. The sample was blood. This receptor was obtained from a man aged 25-45 years with Graves' hyperthyroidism.

CDR3 residues: CASSLETGWNGELFF. CDR3 in DNA: TGTGCCAGCAGCTTAGAGACAGGGTGGAACGGGGAGCTGTTTTTT. The V call is TRBV7-2, the J call TRBJ2-2, with TRBD1 identical over 7 bases. Per the germline V gene, CDR1 is SGHTA and CDR2 is FQGNSA. Trimming cost V 1 base and J 7 bases; bases outside gene matches: 6. The CDR3 is made up of 15 amino acids.